This T cell receptor beta chain was identified during a study of blood T cell repertoires in COVID-19. Study overall: PBMCs, B-cell-depleted T cells, or T cells were the source of the cDNA or gDNA that made up the material.

The germline gives CDR1 SQVTM, CDR2 ANQGSEA. The trim removed 7 bases at V and 5 bases at J, leaving 17 bases unmatched. The CDR3 consists of 17 residues. Source study methods: Counts of nucleated cells, estimated from reference gene primer amplification, were obtained. Sequenced by immunoSEQ multiplex PCR; TCRdb stores in-frame clones only, minus some. The DNA gave D and trimming, while V, J and clone size come from that table. This sample yields roughly 250,000 clones, of which 70% to 90% are seen a single time; under 0.95% belongs to the top ten. A single count supports this clone. The chain employs TRBV29-1 and TRBJ2-2; 9 nucleotides line up with TRBD1. This TCR derives from a woman aged 30 to 39 with acute or convalescent COVID-19. Sequences were obtained from peripheral blood. The CDR3 protein is CSARTSGTGSLTGELFF. Written as DNA, the CDR3 is TGCAGCGCCCGAACGTCCGGGACAGGGAGTCTTACCGGGGAGCTGTTTTTT.